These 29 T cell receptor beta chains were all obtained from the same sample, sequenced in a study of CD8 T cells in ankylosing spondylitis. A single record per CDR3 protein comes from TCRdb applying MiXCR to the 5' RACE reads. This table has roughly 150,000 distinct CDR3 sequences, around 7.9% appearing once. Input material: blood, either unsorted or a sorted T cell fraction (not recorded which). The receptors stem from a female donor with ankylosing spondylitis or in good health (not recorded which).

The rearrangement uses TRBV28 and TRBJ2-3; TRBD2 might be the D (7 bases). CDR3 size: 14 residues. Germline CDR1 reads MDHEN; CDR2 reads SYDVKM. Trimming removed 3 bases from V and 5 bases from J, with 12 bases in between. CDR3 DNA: TGTGCCAGCAGTTTGGGGGGGGCGAGAGATACGCAGTATTTT. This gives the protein CASSLGGARDTQYF.

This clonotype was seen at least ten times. CDR3 nucleotide sequence: TGTGCCACCAGTGACCATAGGGGAGGGATGAACACTGAAGCTTTCTTT. Residues: CATSDHRGGMNTEAFF. The V and J genes are TRBV24-1 and TRBJ1-1, with a tentative D call TRBD1 (5 bases). The length of the CDR3 is 16 residues. The V end lost 4 bases, the J end lost 0 bases, and 14 bases lay between the germline ends. Per germline, CDR1 KGHDR and CDR2 SFDVKD.

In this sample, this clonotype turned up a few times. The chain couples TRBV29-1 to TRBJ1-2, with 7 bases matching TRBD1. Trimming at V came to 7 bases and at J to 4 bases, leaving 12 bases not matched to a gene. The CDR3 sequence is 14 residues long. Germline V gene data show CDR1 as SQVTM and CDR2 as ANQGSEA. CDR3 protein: CSARVTGQVYGYTF. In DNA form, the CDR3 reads TGCAGCGCCCGTGTGACAGGGCAGGTCTATGGCTACACCTTC.

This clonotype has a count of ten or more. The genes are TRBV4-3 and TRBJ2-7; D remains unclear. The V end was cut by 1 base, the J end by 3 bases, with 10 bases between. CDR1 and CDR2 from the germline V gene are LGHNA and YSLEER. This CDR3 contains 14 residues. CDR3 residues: CASSQGLGNYEQYF. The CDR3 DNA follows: TGCGCCAGCAGCCAAGGGTTGGGGAACTACGAGCAGTACTTC.

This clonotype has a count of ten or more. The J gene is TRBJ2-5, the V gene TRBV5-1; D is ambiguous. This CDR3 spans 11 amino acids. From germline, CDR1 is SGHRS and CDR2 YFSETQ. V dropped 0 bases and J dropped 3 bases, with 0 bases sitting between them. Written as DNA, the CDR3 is TGCGCCAGCAGCTTGGAAGAGACCCAGTACTTC. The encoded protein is CASSLEETQYF.

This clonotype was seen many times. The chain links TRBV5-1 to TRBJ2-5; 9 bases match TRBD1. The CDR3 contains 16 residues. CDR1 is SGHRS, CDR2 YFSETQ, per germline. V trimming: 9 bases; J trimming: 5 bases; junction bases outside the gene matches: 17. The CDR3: CATRGDLDRGRETQYF. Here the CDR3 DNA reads TGCGCCACCAGGGGTGATTTGGACAGGGGTCGTGAGACCCAGTACTTC.

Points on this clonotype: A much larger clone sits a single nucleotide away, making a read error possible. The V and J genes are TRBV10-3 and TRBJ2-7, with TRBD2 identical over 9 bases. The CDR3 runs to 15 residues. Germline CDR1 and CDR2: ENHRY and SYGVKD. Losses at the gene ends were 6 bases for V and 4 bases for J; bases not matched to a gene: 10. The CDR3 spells CAIRGTSWGMYEQYF. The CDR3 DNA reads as TGTGCCATCAGGGGGACTAGCTGGGGGATGTACGAGCAGTACTTC.

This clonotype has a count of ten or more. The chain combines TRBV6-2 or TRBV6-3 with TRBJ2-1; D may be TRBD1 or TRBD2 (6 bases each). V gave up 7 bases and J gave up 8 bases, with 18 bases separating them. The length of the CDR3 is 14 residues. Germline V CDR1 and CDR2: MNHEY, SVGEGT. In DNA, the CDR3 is TGTGCCAGCACCAACGGGGGCCCCGCCCATGAGCAGTTCTTC. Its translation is CASTNGGPAHEQFF.

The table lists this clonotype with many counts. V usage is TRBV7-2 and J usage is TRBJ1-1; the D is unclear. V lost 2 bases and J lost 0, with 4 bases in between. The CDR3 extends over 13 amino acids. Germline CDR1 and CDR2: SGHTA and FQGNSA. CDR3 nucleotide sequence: TGTGCCAGCAGCTTATTTATGAACACTGAAGCTTTCTTT. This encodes CASSLFMNTEAFF.

The DNA for the CDR3 is TGTGCCAGCAGCCCTGGTCGGGAGCAGTTCTTC. As protein: CASSPGREQFF. The V gene is TRBV3-1, the J gene TRBJ2-1; D gene ambiguous. Germline lookup yields CDR1 LGHDT and CDR2 YNNKEL (reference sequence). Trimming took 4 bases from V and 10 from J, leaving 8 bases between them. The CDR3 contains 11 residues.

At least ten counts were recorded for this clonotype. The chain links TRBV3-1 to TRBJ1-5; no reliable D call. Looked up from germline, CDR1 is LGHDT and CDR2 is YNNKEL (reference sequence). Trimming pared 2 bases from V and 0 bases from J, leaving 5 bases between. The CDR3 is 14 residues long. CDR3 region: CASSQQLSNQPQHF. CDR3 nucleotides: TGTGCCAGCAGCCAACAGCTTAGCAATCAGCCCCAGCATTTT.

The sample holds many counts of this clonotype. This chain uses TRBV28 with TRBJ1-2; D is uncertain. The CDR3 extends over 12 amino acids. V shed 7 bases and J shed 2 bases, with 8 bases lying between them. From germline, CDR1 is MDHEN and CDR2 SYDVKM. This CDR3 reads CASTYGNYGYTF. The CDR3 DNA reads TGTGCCAGCACCTATGGCAACTATGGCTACACCTTC.

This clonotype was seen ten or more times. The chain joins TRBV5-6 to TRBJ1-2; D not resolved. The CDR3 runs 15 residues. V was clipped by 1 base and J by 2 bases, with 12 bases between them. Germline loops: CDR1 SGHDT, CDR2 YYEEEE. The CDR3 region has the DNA TGTGCCAGCAGCTTGCGGCTGCCGAGAAACTATGGCTACACCTTC. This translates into CASSLRLPRNYGYTF.

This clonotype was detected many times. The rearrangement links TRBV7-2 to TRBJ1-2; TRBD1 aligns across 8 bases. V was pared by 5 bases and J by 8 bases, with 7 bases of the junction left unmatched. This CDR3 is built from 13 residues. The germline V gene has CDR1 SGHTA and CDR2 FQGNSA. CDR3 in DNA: TGTGCCAGCAGCGGACAGGGATTTAGCGGCTACACCTTC. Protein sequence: CASSGQGFSGYTF.

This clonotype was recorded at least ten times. The CDR3 DNA reads as TGCAGTGCTAGAGATTCCTTCGGGACAGGGGAAGGTACTGAAGCTTTCTTT. The encoded protein is CSARDSFGTGEGTEAFF. This chain joins TRBV20-1 and TRBJ1-1; the match to TRBD1 covers 10 bases. Germline CDR1 DFQATT, CDR2 SNEGSKA (reference sequence). This CDR3 has 17 residues. Trimming removed 0 bases from V and 5 bases from J; junction bases left unmatched: 12.

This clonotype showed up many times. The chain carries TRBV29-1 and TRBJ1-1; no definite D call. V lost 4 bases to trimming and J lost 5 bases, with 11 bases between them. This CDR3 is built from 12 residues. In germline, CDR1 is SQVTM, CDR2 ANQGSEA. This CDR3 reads CSVGPRGTEAFF. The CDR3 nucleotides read TGCAGCGTTGGGCCCCGCGGGACTGAAGCTTTCTTT.

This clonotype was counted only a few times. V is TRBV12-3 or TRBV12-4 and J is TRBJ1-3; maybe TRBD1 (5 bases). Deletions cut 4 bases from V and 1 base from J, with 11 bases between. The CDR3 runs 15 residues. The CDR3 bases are TGTGCCAGCAGTTCCCGGGGGGGTTCTGGAAACACCATATATTTT. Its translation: CASSSRGGSGNTIYF.

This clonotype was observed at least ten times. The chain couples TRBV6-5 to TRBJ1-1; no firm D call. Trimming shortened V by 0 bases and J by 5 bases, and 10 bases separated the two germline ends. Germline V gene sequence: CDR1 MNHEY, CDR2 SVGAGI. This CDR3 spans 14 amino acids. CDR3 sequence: CASSYSVGRTEAFF. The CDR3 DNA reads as TGTGCCAGCAGTTACTCCGTGGGTAGGACTGAAGCTTTCTTT.

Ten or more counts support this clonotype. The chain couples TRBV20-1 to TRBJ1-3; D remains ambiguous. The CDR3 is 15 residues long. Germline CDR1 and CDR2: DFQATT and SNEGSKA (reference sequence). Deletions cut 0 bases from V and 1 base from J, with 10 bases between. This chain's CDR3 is CSARDWAASGNTIYF. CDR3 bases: TGCAGTGCTAGAGATTGGGCCGCATCTGGAAACACCATATATTTT.

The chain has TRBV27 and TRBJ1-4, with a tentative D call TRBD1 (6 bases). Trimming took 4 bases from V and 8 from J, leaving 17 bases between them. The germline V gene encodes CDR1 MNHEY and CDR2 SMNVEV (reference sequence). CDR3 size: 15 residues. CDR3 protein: CASSSSTGMYEKLFF. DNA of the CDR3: TGTGCCAGCAGTTCATCAACAGGGATGTACGAAAAACTGTTTTTT.

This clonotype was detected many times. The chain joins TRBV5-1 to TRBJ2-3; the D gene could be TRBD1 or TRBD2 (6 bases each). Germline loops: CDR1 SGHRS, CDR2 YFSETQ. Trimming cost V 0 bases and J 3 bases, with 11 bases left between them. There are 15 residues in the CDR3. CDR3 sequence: CASSLGGGRTDTQYF. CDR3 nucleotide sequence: TGCGCCAGCAGCTTGGGAGGGGGGAGAACAGATACGCAGTATTTT.

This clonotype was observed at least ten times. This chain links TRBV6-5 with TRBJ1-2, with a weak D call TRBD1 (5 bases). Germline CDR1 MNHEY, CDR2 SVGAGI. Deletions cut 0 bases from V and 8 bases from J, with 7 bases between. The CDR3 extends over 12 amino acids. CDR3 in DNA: TGTGCCAGCAGTTACTCGGGGGAGGGCTACACCTTC. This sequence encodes CASSYSGEGYTF.

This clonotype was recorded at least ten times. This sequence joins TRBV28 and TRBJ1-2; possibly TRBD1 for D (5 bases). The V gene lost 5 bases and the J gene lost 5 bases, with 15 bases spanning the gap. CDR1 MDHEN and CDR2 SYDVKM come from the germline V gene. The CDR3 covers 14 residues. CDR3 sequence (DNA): TGTGCCAGCAGTCCGAACTTCGGGGGGTATGGCTACACCTTC. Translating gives CASSPNFGGYGYTF.

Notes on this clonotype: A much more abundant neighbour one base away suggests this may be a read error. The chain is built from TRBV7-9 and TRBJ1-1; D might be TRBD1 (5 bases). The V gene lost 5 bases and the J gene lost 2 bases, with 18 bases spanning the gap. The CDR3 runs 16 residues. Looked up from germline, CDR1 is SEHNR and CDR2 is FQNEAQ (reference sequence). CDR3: CASSVRGTSENTEAFF. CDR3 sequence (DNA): TGTGCCAGCAGCGTCCGGGGGACCTCAGAAAACACTGAAGCTTTCTTT.

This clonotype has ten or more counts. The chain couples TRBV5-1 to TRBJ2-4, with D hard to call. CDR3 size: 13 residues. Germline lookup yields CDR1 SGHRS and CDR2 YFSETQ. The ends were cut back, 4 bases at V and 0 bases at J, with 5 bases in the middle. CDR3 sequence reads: CASSPRAKNIQYF. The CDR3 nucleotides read TGCGCCAGCAGCCCGAGAGCCAAAAACATTCAGTACTTC.

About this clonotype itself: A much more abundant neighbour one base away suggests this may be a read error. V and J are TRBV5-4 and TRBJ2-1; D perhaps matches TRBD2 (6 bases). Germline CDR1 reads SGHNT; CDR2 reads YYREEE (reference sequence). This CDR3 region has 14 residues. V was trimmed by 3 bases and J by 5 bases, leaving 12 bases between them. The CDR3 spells CASSSEGTNNEQFF. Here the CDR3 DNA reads TGTGCCAGCAGCTCGGAGGGCACCAACAATGAGCAGTTCTTC.

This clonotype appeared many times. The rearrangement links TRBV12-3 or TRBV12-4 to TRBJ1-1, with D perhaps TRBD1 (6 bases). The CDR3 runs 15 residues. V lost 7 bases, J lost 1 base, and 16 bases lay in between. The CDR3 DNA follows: TGTGCCAGCACCCAACAGGGCGGCACGAACACTGAAGCTTTCTTT. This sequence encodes CASTQQGGTNTEAFF.

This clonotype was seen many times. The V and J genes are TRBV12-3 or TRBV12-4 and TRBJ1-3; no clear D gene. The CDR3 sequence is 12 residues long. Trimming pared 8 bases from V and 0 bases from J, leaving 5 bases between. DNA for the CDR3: TGTGCCAGCGGTATCTCTGGAAACACCATATATTTT. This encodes CASGISGNTIYF.

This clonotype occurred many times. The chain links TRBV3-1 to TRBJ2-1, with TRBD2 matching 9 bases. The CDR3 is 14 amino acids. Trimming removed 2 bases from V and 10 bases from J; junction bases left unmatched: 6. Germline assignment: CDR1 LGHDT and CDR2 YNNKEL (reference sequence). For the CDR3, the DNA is TGTGCCAGCAGCCAACGGGCGGGGGGGCCCGAGCAGTTCTTC. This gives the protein CASSQRAGGPEQFF.